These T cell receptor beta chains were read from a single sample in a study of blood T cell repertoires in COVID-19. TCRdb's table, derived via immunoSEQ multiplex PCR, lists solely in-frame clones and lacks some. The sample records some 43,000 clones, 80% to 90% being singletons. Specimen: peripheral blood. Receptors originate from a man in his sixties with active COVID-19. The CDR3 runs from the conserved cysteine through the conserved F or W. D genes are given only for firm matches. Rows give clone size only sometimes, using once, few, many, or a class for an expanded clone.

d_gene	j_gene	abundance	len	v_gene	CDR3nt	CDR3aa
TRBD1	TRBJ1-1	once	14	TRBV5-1	TGCGCCAGCAGCTGGGGACAGGGAGACACTGAAGCTTTCTTT	CASSWGQGDTEAFF
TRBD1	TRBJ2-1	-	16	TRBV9	TGTGCCAGCAGCGTCACCATTTCGACAGGGGACAATGAGCAGTTCTTC	CASSVTISTGDNEQFF
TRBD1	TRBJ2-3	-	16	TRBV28	TGTGCCAGCAGTTTATATCGGGACAGGGGGCCAGATACGCAGTATTTT	CASSLYRDRGPDTQYF
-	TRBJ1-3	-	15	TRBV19	TGTGCCAGTAGAAACAGGGTGCTGGCAGACAACACCATATATTTT	CASRNRVLADNTIYF
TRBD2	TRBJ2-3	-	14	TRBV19	TGTGCCAGTAGTATTAGCGGGAACACAGATACGCAGTATTTT	CASSISGNTDTQYF
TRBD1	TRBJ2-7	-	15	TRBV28	TGTGCCAGCAGTTTATGGGCAGGGGGAAAGTACGAGCAGTACTTC	CASSLWAGGKYEQYF
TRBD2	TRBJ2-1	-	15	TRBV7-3	TGTGCCAGCAGCTTAGGTCTAGCGGGGGCCCCCGAGCAGTTCTTC	CASSLGLAGAPEQFF
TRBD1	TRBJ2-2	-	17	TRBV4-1	TGCGCCAGCAGCCCAATCCGCGGGACAGGGGGGACCGGGGAGCTGTTTTTT	CASSPIRGTGGTGELFF
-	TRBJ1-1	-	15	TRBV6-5	TGTGCCAGCAGTTACTATGGGACGGGAGGCACTGAAGCTTTCTTT	CASSYYGTGGTEAFF
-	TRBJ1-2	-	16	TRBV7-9	TGTGCCAGCAGCTTAGTCCCTGGACAGCCTAACTATGGCTACACCTTC	CASSLVPGQPNYGYTF
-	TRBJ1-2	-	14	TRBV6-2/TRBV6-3	TGTGCCAGCAGTATAGGCCGGGGATCCTATGGCTACACCTTC	CASSIGRGSYGYTF
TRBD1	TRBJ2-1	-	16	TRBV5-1	TGCGCCAGCAGCTCAGGACAGGGGGCTTACTACAATGAGCAGTTCTTC	CASSSGQGAYYNEQFF
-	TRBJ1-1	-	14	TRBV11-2	TGTGCCAGCAGCTTCTCCCAGGGGTACACTGAAGCTTTCTTT	CASSFSQGYTEAFF
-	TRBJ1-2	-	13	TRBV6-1	TGTGCCAGCAGTGACAGGGTCTATGATGGCTACACCTTC	CASSDRVYDGYTF
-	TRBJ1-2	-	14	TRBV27	TGTGCCAGCAGTTGGGTAAGGGGGTCGGATGGCTACACCTTC	CASSWVRGSDGYTF
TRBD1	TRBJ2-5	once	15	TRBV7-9	TGTGCCAGCAGCCTCGACAGGGAGTGGCAAGAGACCCAGTACTTC	CASSLDREWQETQYF
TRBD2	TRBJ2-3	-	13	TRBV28	TGTGCCAGCAGTTCCGGGGGGGAGGTTACGCAGTATTTT	CASSSGGEVTQYF
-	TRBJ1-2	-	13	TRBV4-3	TGCGCCAGCAGCCAAGATAACCGGGGGGGCTACACCTTC	CASSQDNRGGYTF
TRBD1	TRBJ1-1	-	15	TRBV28	TGTGCCAGCAGGAGGACAGGGGTTTTTTCCACTGAAGCTTTCTTT	CASRRTGVFSTEAFF
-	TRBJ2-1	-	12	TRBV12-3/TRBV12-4	TGTGCCAGCACCGCGGCCGGGAGTGAGCAGTTCTTC	CASTAAGSEQFF
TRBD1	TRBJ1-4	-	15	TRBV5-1	TGCGCCAGCAGCTCCACGACAGGGGCGAGTGAAAAACTGTTTTTT	CASSSTTGASEKLFF
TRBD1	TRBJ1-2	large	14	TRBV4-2	TGTGCCAGCAGCGAAACAGGGGGCAGGGATGGCTACACCTTC	CASSETGGRDGYTF
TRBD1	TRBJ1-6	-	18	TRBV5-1	TGCGCCAGCAGCACGGCGGGACAGGGGGGCTCCTATAATTCACCCCTCCACTTT	CASSTAGQGGSYNSPLHF
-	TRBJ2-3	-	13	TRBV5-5	TGTGCCAGCAGCACCCAGGGGCAAGATACGCAGTATTTT	CASSTQGQDTQYF
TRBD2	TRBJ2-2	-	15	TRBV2	TGTGCCAGCAGTGGGATAGCGGGGGGGCTCCGGGAGCTGTTTTTT	CASSGIAGGLRELFF
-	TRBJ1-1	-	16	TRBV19	TGTGCCAGTAGTAGGGGGACCCCGGGAGGGTACACTGAAGCTTTCTTT	CASSRGTPGGYTEAFF
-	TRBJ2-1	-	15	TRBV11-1	TGTGCCAGCAGCCCTGGGGAGCGGCCGTACAATGAGCAGTTCTTC	CASSPGERPYNEQFF
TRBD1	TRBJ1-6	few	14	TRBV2	TGTGCCAGCGGGGACAGGGGCCGAAATTCACCCCTCCACTTT	CASGDRGRNSPLHF
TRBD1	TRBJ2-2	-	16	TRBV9	TGTGCCAGCAGCCCCGACAGGGTCTCTAACACCGGGGAGCTGTTTTTT	CASSPDRVSNTGELFF
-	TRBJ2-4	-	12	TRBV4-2	TGTGCCAGCAGCCAAGTCTTAGACATTCAGTACTTC	CASSQVLDIQYF
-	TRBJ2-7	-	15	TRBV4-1	TGCGCCAGCAGCCAAGAACGGGAGAGCTCCTACGAGCAGTACTTC	CASSQERESSYEQYF
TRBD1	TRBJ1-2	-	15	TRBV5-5	TGTGCCAGCAGCCTCGGACAGGGCGACCAATATGGCTACACCTTC	CASSLGQGDQYGYTF
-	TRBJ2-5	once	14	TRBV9	TGTGCCAGCAGCGAGAATGTACAGCAAGAGACCCAGTACTTC	CASSENVQQETQYF
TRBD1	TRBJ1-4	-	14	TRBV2	TGTGCCACCCTTGACGACAGGGGAATGGAAAAACTGTTTTTT	CATLDDRGMEKLFF
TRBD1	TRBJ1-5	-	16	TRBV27	TGTGCCAGCAGTTTATCGGCTTGGGACAGGGGTCAGCCCCAGCATTTT	CASSLSAWDRGQPQHF
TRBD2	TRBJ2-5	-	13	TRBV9	TGTGCCAGCAGTGCGGGAGCTATGGAGACCCAGTACTTC	CASSAGAMETQYF
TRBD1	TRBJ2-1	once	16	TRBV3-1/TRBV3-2	TGTGCCAGCAGCCAAGGGGCCGGACAGGGAGACAATGAGCAGTTCTTC	CASSQGAGQGDNEQFF
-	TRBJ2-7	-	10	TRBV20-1	TGCAGTGCGTCCTACTACGAGCAGTACTTC	CSASYYEQYF
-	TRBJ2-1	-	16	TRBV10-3	TGTGCCATCAGCTTCCCGGGAAGTGGGAATGACAATGAGCAGTTCTTC	CAISFPGSGNDNEQFF
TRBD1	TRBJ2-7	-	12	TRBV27	TGTGCCAGCTCGACAGGGTCCCACGAGCAGTACTTC	CASSTGSHEQYF
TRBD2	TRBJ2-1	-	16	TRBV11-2	TGTGCCAGCAGCTCTCAAGCGGGGGGTTCCTACAATGAGCAGTTCTTC	CASSSQAGGSYNEQFF
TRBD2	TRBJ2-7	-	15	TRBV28	TGTGCCAGCAGACCCACTAGCGGGGTCTCCTACGAGCAGTACTTC	CASRPTSGVSYEQYF
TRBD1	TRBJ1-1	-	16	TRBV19	TGTGCCAGTAGTATTGCTTTTACAGGGGTGAACACTGAAGCTTTCTTT	CASSIAFTGVNTEAFF
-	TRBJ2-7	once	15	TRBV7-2	TGTGCCAGCAGCTTAGACTCCGGTGGAGCCTACGAGCAGTACTTC	CASSLDSGGAYEQYF
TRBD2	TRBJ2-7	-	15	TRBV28	TGTGCCAGCAGTTATCAGCGGGATTGGATCTACGAGCAGTACTTC	CASSYQRDWIYEQYF
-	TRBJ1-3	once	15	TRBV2	TGTGCCAGAGGAGGGGACCCGCTATCTGGAAACACCATATATTTT	CARGGDPLSGNTIYF
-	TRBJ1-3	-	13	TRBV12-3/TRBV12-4	TGTGCCAGCAGTTTACCCGGGTTCAACACCATATATTTT	CASSLPGFNTIYF
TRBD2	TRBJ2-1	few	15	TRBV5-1	TGCGCCAGCAGCTACACGGGACTAGGGGAGACAGGGCAGTTCTTC	CASSYTGLGETGQFF